This T cell receptor beta chain appears in the sequencing data of a study of cytomegalovirus exposure and HLA in healthy donors. Study-wide background: Later, an analysis reported that the approximately 120 validation repertoires had used the same platform as the 500 to 800 first-cohort repertoires.

Findings and caveats of the study: Cytomegalovirus association was listed for under 200 TCR beta chains. Rarity marked most TCR sequences, yet some public TCRs occurred in many donors.

The donors were part of the approximately 130-subject validation cohort, which stood apart from the roughly 680-subject first cohort. With respect to this clone: Antigen specificity is unknown.

The CDR3 is 14 amino acids. Trimming took 0 bases from V and 4 from J, leaving 12 bases between them. Germline CDR1 is GTSNPN and CDR2 is SVGIG (reference sequence). The data were produced by immunoSEQ multiplex PCR, yet TCRdb's version contains in-frame clones alone and is incomplete. Counted here are some 110,000 clones, around 86% occurring once; the ten biggest clones make up around 5%. The chain employs TRBV30 and TRBJ1-1, with D tentatively TRBD1 (6 bases). The source of this sequence is a man aged 18 to 35 in good health and CMV-seronegative. Sequencing used PBMCs. The CDR3, as DNA: TGTGCCTGGAGTGTACAGGAAGGGGGCACTGAAGCTTTCTTT. This encodes CAWSVQEGGTEAFF.